Presented here are 18 T cell receptor beta chains from one specimen sequenced in a study of Graves' ophthalmopathy and Graves' hyperthyroidism. Amplified TCR beta CDR3 regions were obtained using RNA transcripts as template. After a first-round RT-PCR with HTBI primers, a second-round multiplex PCR was run. TCRdb reprocessed the multiplex PCR reads with MiXCR, giving one entry per CDR3 protein. This table has 500,000 to 600,000 distinct CDR3 sequences, about two fifths appearing once. Sequenced sample: peripheral blood or thyroid tissue (not recorded which). These receptors came from an adult man with Graves' hyperthyroidism.

In its sample, this clonotype was seen many times. DNA for the CDR3: TGTGCCAGCAGCTTCGATTCGGATCAGCCCCAGCATTTT. It specifies CASSFDSDQPQHF. This chain links TRBV7-8 with TRBJ1-5, with no clear D. The CDR3 is 13 amino acids. Per germline, CDR1 SGHVS and CDR2 FQNEAQ. V lost 3 bases to trimming and J lost 5 bases, with 8 bases between them.

This clonotype came up many times. The gene calls are TRBV7-8 and TRBJ1-1; D is undetermined. V lost 1 base and J 0 bases, leaving 15 bases between the germline ends. Germline V gives CDR1 SGHVS, CDR2 FQNEAQ. The CDR3 loop spans 17 amino acids. CDR3 residues: CASSLVAGILVNTEAFF. Written as DNA, the CDR3 is TGTGCCAGCAGCTTAGTGGCAGGAATTTTGGTGAACACTGAAGCTTTCTTT.

The count of this clonotype is one. Its ends do not fully match the called genes, so a read error is possible. CDR3 in DNA: TGCAGTGCTGGACAGGGGAGGGGAGACACTGAAGCTTTC. Residues: CSAGQGRGDTEAF. The rearrangement links TRBV20-1 to TRBJ2-6, with TRBD1 matching over 9 bases. Per germline, CDR1 DFQATT and CDR2 SNEGSKA (reference sequence). This CDR3 is built from 13 residues.

This clonotype was seen just once. J is TRBJ2-1 and V is TRBV9; TRBD1 matches 8 bases. Germline values: CDR1 SGDLS, CDR2 YYNGEE. The ends lost 0 bases at V and 2 bases at J; junction bases unmatched: 4. CDR3 length: 16 residues. The DNA of the CDR3 is TGTGCCAGCAGCGTAGGAAACAGGGGGGCCTACAATGAGCAGTTCTTC. Protein: CASSVGNRGAYNEQFF.

This clonotype appeared many times. In nucleotides, the CDR3 is TGTGCCAGCAGCTCAAATGTTTACCCTGGAAGAGGGACCCAGTACTTC. Protein product: CASSSNVYPGRGTQYF. The chain combines TRBV6-2 or TRBV6-3 with TRBJ2-5; D is unresolved. Trimming pared 6 bases from V and 7 bases from J, leaving 24 bases between. The CDR3 is 16 residues long. In germline, CDR1 is MNHEY, CDR2 SVGEGT.

The rearrangement uses TRBV6-5 and TRBJ2-7; weak D call: TRBD1 (6 bases). Germline loops: CDR1 MNHEY, CDR2 SVGAGI. This CDR3 contains 14 residues. Trimming took 4 bases from V and 5 from J, leaving 15 bases between them. The CDR3 region is CASSSIYNRDEQYF. The DNA of the CDR3 is TGTGCCAGCAGTTCCATCTACAACAGGGACGAGCAGTACTTC.

This sequence joins TRBV24-1 and TRBJ1-1, with D hard to call. With 11 bases removed from V and 2 bases from J, the gap between germline ends came to 14 bases. This CDR3 spans 13 amino acids. Per germline, CDR1 KGHDR and CDR2 SFDVKD. CDR3 in DNA: TGTGCCAGTAGTATTGGACTTAACACTGAAGCTTTCTTT. As protein: CASSIGLNTEAFF.

The chain employs TRBV7-9 and TRBJ2-1, with 9 bases matching TRBD2. The CDR3 covers 16 residues. Unmatched junction bases numbered 9, after V lost 5 bases and J lost 4 bases. From germline, CDR1 is SEHNR and CDR2 FQNEAQ (reference sequence). The CDR3 loop reads CASSQGLATTYNEQFF. CDR3 DNA: TGTGCCAGCAGCCAAGGACTAGCGACAACTTACAATGAGCAGTTCTTC.

The chain has TRBV29-1 and TRBJ1-2; 8 bases line up with TRBD1. The germline gives CDR1 SQVTM, CDR2 ANQGSEA. J gave up 3 bases and V 6 bases, and 15 bases lay outside the gene matches. The CDR3 is 16 amino acids. The CDR3 nucleotides are TGCAGCGTCGGACCGGGACAGGTGGGTGTGGACTATGGCTACACCTTC. Its translation is CSVGPGQVGVDYGYTF.

This clonotype was counted a single time. The chain links TRBV6-5 to TRBJ1-4, with D perhaps matching TRBD1 (6 bases). The V end was cut by 6 bases, the J end by 7 bases, with 15 bases between. The CDR3 sequence is 14 residues long. The germline CDR1 and CDR2 sequences are MNHEY and SVGAGI. CDR3 coding DNA: TGTGCCAGCAGACTCAGGGGTGGCGGTGAAAAACTGTTTTTT. Its translation: CASRLRGGGEKLFF.

This clonotype was counted a few times. This chain links TRBV20-1 with TRBJ1-1, with D possibly being TRBD1 (5 bases). The V end lost 7 bases, the J end lost 5 bases, and 11 bases lay between the germline ends. CDR1 and CDR2 from the germline V gene are DFQATT and SNEGSKA (reference sequence). This CDR3 contains 11 residues. The CDR3 DNA follows: TGCAGTGGAGGACATAGGACTGAAGCTTTCTTT. Amino acid sequence: CSGGHRTEAFF.

The V call is TRBV4-1, the J call TRBJ1-5; D is perhaps TRBD1 (5 bases). This CDR3 has 14 amino acids. The ends were cut back, 2 bases at V and 4 bases at J, with 9 bases in the middle. Germline V gives CDR1 MGHRA, CDR2 YSYEKL. CDR3: CASSQIPGNQPQHF. CDR3 in DNA: TGCGCCAGCAGCCAAATCCCAGGGAATCAGCCCCAGCATTTT.

With regard to this clonotype: An end of the junction differs from the germline gene, which may be a read error. This rearrangement joins TRBV5-4 to TRBJ1-2; TRBD1 matches at 9 bases. Germline loops: CDR1 SGHNT, CDR2 YYREEE (reference sequence). This CDR3 comprises 16 residues. CDR3 in DNA: TGTACCAGCAGCTTACAGGGGGCAAAAGTCAACTATGGCTACACCTTC. Translating gives CTSSLQGAKVNYGYTF.

This clonotype was seen ten or more times. The V gene is TRBV12-3 or TRBV12-4, the J gene TRBJ2-5; possibly TRBD2 for D (6 bases). CDR3 length: 13 residues. Deletions cut 6 bases from V and 4 bases from J, with 12 bases between. CDR3 sequence (DNA): TGTGCCAGCAGCGGGCGGGGAGGAGAGACCCAGTACTTC. Translating it yields CASSGRGGETQYF.

The chain links TRBV2 to TRBJ1-1; no definite D call. The CDR3 loop spans 13 amino acids. The ends were cut back, 6 bases at V and 1 base at J, with 9 bases in the middle. Germline V gene lookup returns CDR1 SNHLY and CDR2 FYNNEI. The CDR3 protein is CASSSPKNTEAFF. The CDR3 DNA reads as TGTGCCAGCAGCTCACCAAAGAACACTGAAGCTTTCTTT.

This clonotype has at least ten counts. DNA of the CDR3: TGTGCCATCAGTGAGTGGAAATCGGGCGCCGGGGAGCTGTTTTTT. Protein product: CAISEWKSGAGELFF. The V call is TRBV10-3, the J call TRBJ2-2, with no clear D. Germline-derived CDR1 and CDR2 are ENHRY and SYGVKD. This CDR3 has 15 amino acids. Deletions cut 1 base from V and 6 bases from J, with 12 bases between.

Here the CDR3 DNA reads TGTGCCAGCAGCTTTTCAGGGGGCCTATATGGCTACACCTTC. Translated: CASSFSGGLYGYTF. This chain links TRBV11-2 with TRBJ1-2; 8 nucleotides align to TRBD1. Germline-derived CDR1 and CDR2 are SGHAT and FQNNGV. Trimming cost V 3 bases and J 5 bases; bases outside gene matches: 5. CDR3 length equals 14 residues.

V usage is TRBV2 and J usage is TRBJ2-2; D tentatively reads TRBD1 or TRBD2 (7 bases each). This CDR3 has 16 residues. The V gene's germline CDR1 is SNHLY and CDR2 FYNNEI. Trimming removed 4 bases at V and 4 bases at J, with 16 bases between. CDR3 region: CASSARRGTVTGELFF. For the CDR3, the DNA is TGTGCCAGCAGTGCAAGGCGGGGGACAGTCACCGGGGAGCTGTTTTTT. The full variable domain, its missing parts supplied by reference TRBV2 and TRBJ2-2, is EPEVTQTPSHQVTQMGQEVILRCVPISNHLYFYWYRQILGQKVEFLVSFYNNEISEKSEIFDDQFSVERPDGSNFTLKIRSTKLEDSAMYFCASSARRGTVTGELFFGEGSRLTVL.